This T cell receptor beta chain originates from a study of shared clonotypes between healthy human individuals. This CDR3 is 15 amino acids long. V lost 1 base and J lost 2, with 11 bases in between. The germline V gene encodes CDR1 MNHEY and CDR2 SVGAGI. The assay was immunoSEQ multiplex PCR, and TCRdb's table has in-frame clones only and misses some. The sample has some 2,100,000 clones; about 94% are singletons. The rearrangement joins TRBV6-5 to TRBJ2-5, with a tentative D call TRBD1 (6 bases). The sequencing input was naive CD4+ T cells sorted from blood. Specified subset: CD45RA+ positively selected. This clonotype was obtained from a man aged 18 to 35 in good health. The CDR3 loop reads CASSYFWDTQETQYF. The CDR3 coding sequence is TGTGCCAGCAGTTACTTTTGGGACACTCAAGAGACCCAGTACTTC.